This T cell receptor beta chain was captured in a study of T cell changes during pregnancy in multiple sclerosis. Losses at the gene ends were 6 bases for V and 9 bases for J; bases not matched to a gene: 10. The CDR3 loop spans 14 amino acids. Germline-derived CDR1 and CDR2 are SGHVS and FNYEAQ. Only in-frame clones appear in the TCRdb table, and some are missing; sequencing was by immunoSEQ multiplex PCR. The sample lists about 48,000 clones; approximately 95% were seen once. The chain links TRBV7-6 to TRBJ2-2; 7 bases map to TRBD1. This specimen consisted of CD4+ T cells from peripheral blood mononuclear cells, obtained in the first trimester of pregnancy. The sequence was collected from a female donor with multiple sclerosis, enrolled in a pregnancy study. CDR3 DNA: TGTGCCAGCAGTTCCGGGACAGACCTCCGGGAGCTGTTTTTT. Translating gives CASSSGTDLRELFF.